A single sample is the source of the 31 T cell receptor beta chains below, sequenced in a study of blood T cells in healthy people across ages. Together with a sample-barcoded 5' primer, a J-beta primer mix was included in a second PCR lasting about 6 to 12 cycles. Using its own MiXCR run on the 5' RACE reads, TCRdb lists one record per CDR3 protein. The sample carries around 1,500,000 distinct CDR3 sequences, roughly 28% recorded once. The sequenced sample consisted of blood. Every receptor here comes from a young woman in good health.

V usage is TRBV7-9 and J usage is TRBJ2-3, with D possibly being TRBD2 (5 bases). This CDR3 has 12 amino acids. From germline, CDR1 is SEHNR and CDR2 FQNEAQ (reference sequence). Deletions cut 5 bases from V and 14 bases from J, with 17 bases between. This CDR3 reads CASSRTSPQAYF. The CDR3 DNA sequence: TGTGCCAGCAGCCGGACTTCTCCTCAGGCGTATTTT.

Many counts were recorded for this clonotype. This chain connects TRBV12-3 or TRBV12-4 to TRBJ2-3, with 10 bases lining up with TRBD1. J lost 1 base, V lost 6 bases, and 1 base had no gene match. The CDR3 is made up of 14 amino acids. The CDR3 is CASRGTGGTDTQYF. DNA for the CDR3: TGTGCCAGCAGAGGGACAGGGGGCACAGATACGCAGTATTTT.

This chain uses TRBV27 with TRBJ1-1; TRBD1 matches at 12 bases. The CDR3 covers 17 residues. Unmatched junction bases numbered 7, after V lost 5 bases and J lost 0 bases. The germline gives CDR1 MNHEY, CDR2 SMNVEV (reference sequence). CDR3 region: CASSPGTGGLVNTEAFF. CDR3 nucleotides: TGTGCCAGCAGTCCGGGGACAGGGGGCTTGGTGAACACTGAAGCTTTCTTT.

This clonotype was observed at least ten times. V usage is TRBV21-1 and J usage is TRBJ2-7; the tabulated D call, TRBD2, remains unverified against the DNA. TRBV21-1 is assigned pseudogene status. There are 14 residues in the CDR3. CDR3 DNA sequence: TGTGCCAGCAGCAACCGGGCCTTCTACTACGAGCAGTACTTC. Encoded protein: CASSNRAFYYEQYF.

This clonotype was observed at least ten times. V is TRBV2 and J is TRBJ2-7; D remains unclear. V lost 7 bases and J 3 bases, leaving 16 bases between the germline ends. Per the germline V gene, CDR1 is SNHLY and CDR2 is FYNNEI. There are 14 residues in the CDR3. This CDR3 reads CASNRDGMVYEQYF. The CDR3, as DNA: TGTGCCAGCAATCGCGACGGAATGGTCTACGAGCAGTACTTC.

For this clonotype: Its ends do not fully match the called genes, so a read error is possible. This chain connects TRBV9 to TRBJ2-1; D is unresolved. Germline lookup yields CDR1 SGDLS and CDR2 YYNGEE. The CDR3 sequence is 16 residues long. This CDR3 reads CASSVSGLVSGNKQFF. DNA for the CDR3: TGTGCCAGCAGCGTCTCCGGGCTAGTTTCAGGCAATAAGCAGTTCTTC.

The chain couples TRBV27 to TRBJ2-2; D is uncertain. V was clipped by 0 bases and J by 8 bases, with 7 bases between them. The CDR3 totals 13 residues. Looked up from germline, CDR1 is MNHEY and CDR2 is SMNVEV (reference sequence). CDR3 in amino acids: CASSLSPGGELFF. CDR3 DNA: TGTGCCAGCAGTTTATCTCCCGGAGGGGAGCTGTTTTTT.

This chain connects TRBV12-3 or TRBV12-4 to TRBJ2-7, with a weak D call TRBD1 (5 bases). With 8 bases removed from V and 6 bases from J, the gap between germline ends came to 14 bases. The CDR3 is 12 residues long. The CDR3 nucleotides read TGTGCCAGCCAGGACACTTCTTGCGAGCAGTACTTC. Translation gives CASQDTSCEQYF.

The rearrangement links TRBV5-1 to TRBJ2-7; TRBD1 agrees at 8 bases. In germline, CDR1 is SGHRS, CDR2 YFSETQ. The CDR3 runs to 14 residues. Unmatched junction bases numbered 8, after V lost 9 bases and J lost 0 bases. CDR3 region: CAINTGQASYEQYF. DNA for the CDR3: TGCGCCATCAACACGGGACAGGCCTCCTACGAGCAGTACTTC.

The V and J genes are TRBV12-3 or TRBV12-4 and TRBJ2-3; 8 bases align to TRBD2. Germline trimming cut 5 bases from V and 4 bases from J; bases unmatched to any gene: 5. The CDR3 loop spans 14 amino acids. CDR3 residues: CASSPLTSADTQYF. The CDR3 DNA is TGTGCCAGCAGTCCGTTGACTAGCGCAGATACGCAGTATTTT.

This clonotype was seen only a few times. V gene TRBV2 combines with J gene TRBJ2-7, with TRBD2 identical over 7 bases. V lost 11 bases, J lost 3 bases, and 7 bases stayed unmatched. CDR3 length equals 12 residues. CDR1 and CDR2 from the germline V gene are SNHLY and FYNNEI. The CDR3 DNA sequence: TGTGCCGGGAGGACTAGAGGCTACGAGCAGTACTTC. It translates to CAGRTRGYEQYF.

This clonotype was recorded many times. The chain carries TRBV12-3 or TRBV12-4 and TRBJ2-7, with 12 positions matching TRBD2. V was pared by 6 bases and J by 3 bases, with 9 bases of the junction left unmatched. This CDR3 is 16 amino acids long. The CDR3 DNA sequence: TGTGCCAGCAGCCCAACTAAGACTAGCGGGAGCTACGAGCAGTACTTC. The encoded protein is CASSPTKTSGSYEQYF.

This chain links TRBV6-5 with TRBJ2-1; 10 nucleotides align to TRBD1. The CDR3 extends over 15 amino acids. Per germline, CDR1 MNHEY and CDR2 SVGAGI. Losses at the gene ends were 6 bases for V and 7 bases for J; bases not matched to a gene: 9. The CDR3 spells CASRRDRGPENEQFF. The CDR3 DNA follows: TGTGCCAGCAGGCGAGACAGGGGGCCGGAAAATGAGCAGTTCTTC.

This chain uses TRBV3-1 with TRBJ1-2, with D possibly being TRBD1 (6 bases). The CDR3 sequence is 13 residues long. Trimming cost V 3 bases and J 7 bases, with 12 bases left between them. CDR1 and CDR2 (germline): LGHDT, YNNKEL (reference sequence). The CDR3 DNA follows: TGTGCCAGCAGCCAGGACAGTTCGCGTGGCTACACCTTC. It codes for CASSQDSSRGYTF.

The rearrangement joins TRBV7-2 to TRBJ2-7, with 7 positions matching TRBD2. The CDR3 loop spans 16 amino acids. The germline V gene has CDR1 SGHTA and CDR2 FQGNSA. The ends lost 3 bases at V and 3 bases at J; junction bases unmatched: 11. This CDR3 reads CASSFGSTSVDYEQYF. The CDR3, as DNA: TGTGCCAGCAGCTTTGGAAGCACTAGCGTAGACTACGAGCAGTACTTC.

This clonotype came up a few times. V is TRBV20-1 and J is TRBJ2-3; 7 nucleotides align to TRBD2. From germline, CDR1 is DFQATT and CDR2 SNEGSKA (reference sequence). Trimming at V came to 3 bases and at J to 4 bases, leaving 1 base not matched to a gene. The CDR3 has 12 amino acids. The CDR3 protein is CSARGRADTQYF. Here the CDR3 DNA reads TGCAGTGCTAGGGGGAGGGCAGATACGCAGTATTTT.

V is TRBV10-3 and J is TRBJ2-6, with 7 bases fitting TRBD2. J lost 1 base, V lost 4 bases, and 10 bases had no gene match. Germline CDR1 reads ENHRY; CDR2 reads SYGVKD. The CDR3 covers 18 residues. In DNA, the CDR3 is TGTGCCATCAGTGGAACTGGACTAGGAGTGTCTGGGGCCAACGTCCTGACTTTC. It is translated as CAISGTGLGVSGANVLTF.

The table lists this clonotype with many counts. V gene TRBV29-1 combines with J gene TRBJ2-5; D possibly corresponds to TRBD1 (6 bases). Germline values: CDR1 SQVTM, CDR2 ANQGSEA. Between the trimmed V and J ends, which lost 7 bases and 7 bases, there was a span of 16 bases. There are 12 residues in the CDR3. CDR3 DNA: TGCAGCGCGCTGAGGGGGTCGGGGACCCAGTACTTC. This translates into CSALRGSGTQYF.

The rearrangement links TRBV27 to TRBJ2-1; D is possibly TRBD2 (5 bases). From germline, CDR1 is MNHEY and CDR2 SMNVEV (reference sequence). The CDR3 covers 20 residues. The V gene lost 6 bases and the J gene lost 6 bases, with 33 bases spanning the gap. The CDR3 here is CASSSSSNAPTKLFFNEQFF. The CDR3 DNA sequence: TGTGCCAGCAGCTCCAGTTCGAACGCCCCGACTAAGTTGTTTTTCAATGAGCAGTTCTTC.

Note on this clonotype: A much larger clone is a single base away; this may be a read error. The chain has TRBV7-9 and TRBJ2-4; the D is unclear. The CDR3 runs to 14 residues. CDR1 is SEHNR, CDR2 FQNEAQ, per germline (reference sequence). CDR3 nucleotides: TGTGCCAACAGCTTAGTTGAGGTCAAAAACATTCAGTACTTC. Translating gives CANSLVEVKNIQYF.

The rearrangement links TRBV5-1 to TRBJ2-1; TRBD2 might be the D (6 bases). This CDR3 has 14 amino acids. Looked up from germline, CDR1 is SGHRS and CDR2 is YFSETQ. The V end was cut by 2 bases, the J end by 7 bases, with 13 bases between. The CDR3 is CASSFGGERNEQFF. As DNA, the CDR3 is TGCGCCAGCAGCTTTGGAGGGGAAAGGAATGAGCAGTTCTTC.

In nucleotides, the CDR3 is TGTGCCAGCAGCGCTGGGTGGAGGCGACAGAGCACAGATACGCAGTATTTT. It yields the protein CASSAGWRRQSTDTQYF. This rearrangement joins TRBV11-2 to TRBJ2-3; D is perhaps TRBD1 or TRBD2 (5 bases each). The ends were cut back, 5 bases at V and 0 bases at J, with 18 bases in the middle. The germline gives CDR1 SGHAT, CDR2 FQNNGV. The CDR3 covers 17 residues.

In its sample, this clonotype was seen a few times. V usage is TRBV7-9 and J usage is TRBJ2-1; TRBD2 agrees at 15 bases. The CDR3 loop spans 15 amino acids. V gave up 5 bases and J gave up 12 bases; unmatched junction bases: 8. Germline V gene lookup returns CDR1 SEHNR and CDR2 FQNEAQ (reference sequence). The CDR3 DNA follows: TGTGCCAGCAGCCGCGGACTAGCGGGAGGGATTGGGCAGTTCTTC. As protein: CASSRGLAGGIGQFF.

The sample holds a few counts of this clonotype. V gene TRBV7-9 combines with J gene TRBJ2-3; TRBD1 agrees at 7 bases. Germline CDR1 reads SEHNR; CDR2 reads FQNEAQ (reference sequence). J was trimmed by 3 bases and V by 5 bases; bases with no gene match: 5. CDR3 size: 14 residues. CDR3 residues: CASSRLQGTDTQYF. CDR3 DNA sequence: TGTGCCAGCAGCCGATTACAGGGGACAGATACGCAGTATTTT. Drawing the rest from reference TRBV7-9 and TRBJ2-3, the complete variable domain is DTGVSQNPRHKITKRGQNVTFRCDPISEHNRLYWYRQTLGQGPEFLTYFQNEAQLEKSRLLSDRFSAERPKGSFSTLEIQRTEQGDSAMYLCASSRLQGTDTQYFGPGTRLTVL.

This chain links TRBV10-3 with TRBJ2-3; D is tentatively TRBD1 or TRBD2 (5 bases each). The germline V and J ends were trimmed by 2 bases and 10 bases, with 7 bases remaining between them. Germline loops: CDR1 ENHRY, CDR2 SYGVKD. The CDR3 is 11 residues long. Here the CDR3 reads CAISEGGPQYF. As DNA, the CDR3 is TGTGCCATCAGTGAGGGGGGACCGCAGTATTTT.

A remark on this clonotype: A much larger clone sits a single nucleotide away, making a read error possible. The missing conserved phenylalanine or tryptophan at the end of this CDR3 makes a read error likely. The CDR3 nucleotides read TGTGCCAGCAGCGTAGGTCTCGGCAATGAGCAGTTCCTC. Amino acid sequence: CASSVGLGNEQFL. The genes are TRBV9 and TRBJ2-1, with no clear D. From germline, CDR1 is SGDLS and CDR2 YYNGEE. There are 13 residues in the CDR3. V lost 0 bases and J 6 bases, leaving 7 bases between the germline ends.

The CDR3 sequence: CASSLEDSKLHEQYF. The CDR3 DNA reads TGCGCCAGCAGCTTGGAGGACTCTAAATTACACGAGCAGTACTTC. The V call is TRBV5-1, the J call TRBJ2-7; TRBD2 might be the D (5 bases). From germline, CDR1 is SGHRS and CDR2 YFSETQ. The CDR3 runs to 15 residues. Trimming cost V 0 bases and J 5 bases, with 15 bases left between them.

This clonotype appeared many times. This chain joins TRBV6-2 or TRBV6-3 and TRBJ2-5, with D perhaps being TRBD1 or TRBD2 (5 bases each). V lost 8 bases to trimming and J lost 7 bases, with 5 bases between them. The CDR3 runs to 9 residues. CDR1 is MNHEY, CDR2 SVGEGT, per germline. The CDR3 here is CASGGTQYF. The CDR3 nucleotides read TGTGCCAGCGGGGGGACCCAGTACTTC.

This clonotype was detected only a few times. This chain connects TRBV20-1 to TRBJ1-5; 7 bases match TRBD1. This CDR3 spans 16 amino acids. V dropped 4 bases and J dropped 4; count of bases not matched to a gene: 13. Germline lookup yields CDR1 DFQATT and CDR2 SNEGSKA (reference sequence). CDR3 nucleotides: TGCAGTGCTATGGAGACAAAGACAGGGCTTAATCAGCCCCAGCATTTT. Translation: CSAMETKTGLNQPQHF.

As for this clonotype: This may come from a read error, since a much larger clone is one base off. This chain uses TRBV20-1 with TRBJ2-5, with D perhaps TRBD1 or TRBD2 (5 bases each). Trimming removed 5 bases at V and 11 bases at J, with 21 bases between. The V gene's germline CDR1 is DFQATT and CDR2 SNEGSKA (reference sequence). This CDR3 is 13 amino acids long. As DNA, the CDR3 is TGCAGTGCTCAGCCCGGGGCCCAGGCAAAGCAGTACTTC. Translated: CSAQPGAQAKQYF.

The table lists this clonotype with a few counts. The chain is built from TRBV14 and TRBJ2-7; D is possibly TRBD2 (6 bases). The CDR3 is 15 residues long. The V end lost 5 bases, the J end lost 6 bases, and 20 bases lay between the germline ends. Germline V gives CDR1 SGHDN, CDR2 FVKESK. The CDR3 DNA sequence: TGTGCCAGCAGCAGCTGGGGGGAATCTCGTGGCGAGCAGTACTTC. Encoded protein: CASSSWGESRGEQYF.